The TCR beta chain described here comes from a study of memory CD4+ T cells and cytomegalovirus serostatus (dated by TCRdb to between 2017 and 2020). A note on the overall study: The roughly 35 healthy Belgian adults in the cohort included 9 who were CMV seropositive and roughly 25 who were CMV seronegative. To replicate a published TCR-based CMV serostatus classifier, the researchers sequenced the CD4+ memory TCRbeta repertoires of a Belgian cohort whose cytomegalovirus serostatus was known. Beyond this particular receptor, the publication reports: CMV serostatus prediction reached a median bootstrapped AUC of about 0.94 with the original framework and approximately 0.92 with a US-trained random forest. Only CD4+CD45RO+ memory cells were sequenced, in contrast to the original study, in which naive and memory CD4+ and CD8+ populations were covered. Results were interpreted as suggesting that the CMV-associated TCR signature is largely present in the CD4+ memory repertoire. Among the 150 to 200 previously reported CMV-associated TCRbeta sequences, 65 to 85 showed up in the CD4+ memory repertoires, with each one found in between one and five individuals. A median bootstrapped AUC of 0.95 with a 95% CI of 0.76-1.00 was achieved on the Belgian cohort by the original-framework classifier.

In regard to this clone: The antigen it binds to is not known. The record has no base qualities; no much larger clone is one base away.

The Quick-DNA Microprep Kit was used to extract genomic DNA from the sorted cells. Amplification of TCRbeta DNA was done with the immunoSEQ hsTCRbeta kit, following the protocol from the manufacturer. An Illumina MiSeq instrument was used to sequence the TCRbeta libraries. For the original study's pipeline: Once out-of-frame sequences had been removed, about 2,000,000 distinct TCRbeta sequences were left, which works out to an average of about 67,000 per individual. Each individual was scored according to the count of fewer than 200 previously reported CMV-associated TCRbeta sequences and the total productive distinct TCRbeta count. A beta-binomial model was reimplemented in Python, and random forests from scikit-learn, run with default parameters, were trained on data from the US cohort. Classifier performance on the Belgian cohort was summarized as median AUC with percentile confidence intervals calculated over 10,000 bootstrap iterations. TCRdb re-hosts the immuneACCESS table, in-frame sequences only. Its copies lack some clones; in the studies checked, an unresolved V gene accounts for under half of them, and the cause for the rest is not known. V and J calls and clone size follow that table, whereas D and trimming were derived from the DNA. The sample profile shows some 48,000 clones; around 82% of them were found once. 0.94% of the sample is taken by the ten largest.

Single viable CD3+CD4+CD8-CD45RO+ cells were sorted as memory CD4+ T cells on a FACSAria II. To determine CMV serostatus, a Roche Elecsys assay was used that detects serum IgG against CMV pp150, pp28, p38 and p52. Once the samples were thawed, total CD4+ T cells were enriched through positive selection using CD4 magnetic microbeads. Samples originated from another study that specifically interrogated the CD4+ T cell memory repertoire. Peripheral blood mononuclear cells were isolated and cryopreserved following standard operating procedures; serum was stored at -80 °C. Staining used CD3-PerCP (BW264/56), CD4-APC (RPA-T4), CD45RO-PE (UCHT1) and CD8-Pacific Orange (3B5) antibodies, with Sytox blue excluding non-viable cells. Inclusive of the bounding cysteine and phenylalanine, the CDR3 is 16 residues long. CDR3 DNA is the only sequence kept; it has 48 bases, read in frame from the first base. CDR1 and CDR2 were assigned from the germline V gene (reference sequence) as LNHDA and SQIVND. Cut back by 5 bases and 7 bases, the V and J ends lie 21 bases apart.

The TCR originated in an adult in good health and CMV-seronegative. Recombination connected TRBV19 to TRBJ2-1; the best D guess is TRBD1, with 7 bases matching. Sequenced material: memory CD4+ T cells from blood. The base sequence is TGTGCCAGTAGTCCCAGAGGGCAGGGGGGAACAAATGAGCAGTTCTTC. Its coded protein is CASSPRGQGGTNEQFF.